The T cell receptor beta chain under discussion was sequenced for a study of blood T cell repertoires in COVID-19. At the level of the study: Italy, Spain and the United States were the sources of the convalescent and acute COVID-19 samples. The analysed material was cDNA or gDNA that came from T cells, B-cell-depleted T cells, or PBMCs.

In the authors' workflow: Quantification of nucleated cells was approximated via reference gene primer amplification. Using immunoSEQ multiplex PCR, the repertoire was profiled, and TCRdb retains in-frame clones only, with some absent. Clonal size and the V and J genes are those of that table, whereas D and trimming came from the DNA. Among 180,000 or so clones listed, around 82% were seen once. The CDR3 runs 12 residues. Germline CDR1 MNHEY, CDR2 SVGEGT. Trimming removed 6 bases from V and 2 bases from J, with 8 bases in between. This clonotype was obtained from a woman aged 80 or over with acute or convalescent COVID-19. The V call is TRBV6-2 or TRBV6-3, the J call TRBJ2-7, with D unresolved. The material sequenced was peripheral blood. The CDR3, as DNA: TGTGCCAGCAGCGACACGACCTACGAGCAGTACTTC. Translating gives CASSDTTYEQYF.